This T cell receptor (beta chain) was sequenced during a study of cytomegalovirus exposure and HLA in healthy donors (dated by TCRdb to the late 2010s). At the level of the whole study: In an earlier analysis of roughly 590 of the donors, approximately 300 Gb of sequence data and 120 million or so unique TCR beta sequences from about 179 million T cells were reported. The study aimed to test whether signatures of past pathogen exposure could be identified by cataloging public T cell receptors. High-throughput TCR immunosequencing, statistical association of individual TCRs with disease status, and machine learning were combined to predict cytomegalovirus infection status. All discovery cohort repertoires had been generated on a single sequencing platform. The study used immunosequencing to profile the T cell repertoires of some 600 subjects and linked those repertoires to cytomegalovirus serostatus. An early release that covered some 630 HLA-typed donors contained about 290 gigabases of sequencing data and 65 million to 100 million unique TCR sequences. Four to six DR-DQ haplotypes were handled as single units for association and clustering, since linkage in the cohort was strong. The genetic ancestry cluster associated with self-reported Caucasian donors included 70% to 85% of the 300 to 450 genotyped donors. A separate validation cohort of 100 to 150 different subjects was used in addition to the approximately 610-subject first cohort. A later genetic analysis took genome-wide SNP genotypes for about three fifths of the 666 donors and used that subset as a discovery cohort. Typing coverage varied by locus: roughly 629-630 donors for A, B, C, DRB1 and DQB1; approximately 560 for DQA1; more than 600 for DPA1; some 470 for DPB1. An earlier analysis of about 620 of the donors applied high-throughput TCR beta sequencing to assess whether each TCR beta V gene segment acted as functional or pseudogenic. Donor age, sex, ethnicity and CMV serostatus were compiled alongside the repertoire data. A later analysis re-analyzed previously published TCR beta repertoires from 500 to 700 donors and added high-resolution HLA genotyping to study TCR occurrence patterns. HLA typing included class I and class II loci at four-digit resolution. In the later analysis, no new phenotypic data were used to find candidate immune exposures; instead, reliance was placed on TCR beta sequences and their occurrence across donors. Among about 370 genotyped donors of the cohort, an average of approximately 220,000 unique TCR beta nucleotide sequences was sequenced per donor, of which approximately 18% were non-productive. What the research found in general, with its limitations: Immune exposure information for the cohort was limited to CMV serostatus. In vitro tests confirmed that three of the cytomegalovirus-associated TCR beta chains recognize cytomegalovirus antigens. Presence/absence analyses assumed roughly uniform sequencing depth across donors, an assumption that may not hold. In a later genetic analysis, fewer N-insertions in productive TCRs were reported among donors in an Asian-associated ancestry cluster than the 666-donor mean. The study listed around 160 TCR beta chains as associated with cytomegalovirus. A further reported finding was that TCR beta sequences accurately predicted the HLA-A and HLA-B alleles for most subjects in the first cohort. Because some donors lacked HLA typing at each locus, the association tests relied only on the typed subset. An earlier analysis of approximately 600 of the donors showed that most TCR beta V segments appeared in productive rearrangements either about 87% or about 30% of the time, which broadly matched IMGT annotations. Linkage disequilibrium might explain the correlated functional status among segregating V segments, but an unknown experimental factor could not be excluded. Compared with equally common non-associated chains, HLA-associated TCR beta chains in a later analysis were more clonally expanded and had lower generation probabilities. Several of the top co-occurrence clusters appeared to be linked to parvovirus B19, influenza, CMV and Epstein-Barr virus, according to a later analysis. Some IMGT-functional V segments, including TRBV6-2 and TRBV6-3, could not be told apart with the 87-base-pair reads, so those segments were excluded. This cohort had only TCR beta chains sequenced, and the lack of alpha or paired-chain data limited which features could be detected. Specific HLA alleles were associated with 15,000 to 20,000 TCR beta sequences at a false discovery rate of 0.05 in a later analysis. Most TCR sequences were seen in very few donors, while some public TCRs were found in many individuals. Strong co-occurrence of HLA alleles, especially DR and DQ, made assigning TCR associations to individual alleles difficult. Cytomegalovirus status was reported to be diagnosed by the classifier with high specificity and sensitivity in both the original and validation cohorts. According to the authors, the approach could potentially be generalized to other disease states and immunological phenotypes. In a later analysis, most CMV-associated TCR beta chains were found to appear HLA-restricted, with HLA associations seemingly driven largely by CMV exposure. V-gene and J-gene trimming of TCR beta chains was associated with a missense DCLRE1C variant in a later genetic analysis, and the association was replicated in an independent cohort. In a later analysis, the rate of TCR association differed among HLA loci, with DRB1 alleles having the most associated TCRs and HLA-C alleles having the fewest. A cluster of highly shared sequence variants was judged likely to be a technical artifact of the sequencing pipeline. Because counts were too low, more than 15 rarely observed V segments, including chromosome 9 orphons, were left out of the earlier analysis of over 550 of the donors.

The cohort was made up of 666 healthy bone marrow donors. At the time of sampling, every cohort member was nominally healthy, though immune exposures that went unrecorded were likely present. The donor tested CMV seronegative, placing the donor among the approximately 400 seronegative members of the cohort. Every donor gave a peripheral blood sample, and the peripheral blood mononuclear cells from that sample were used for TCR beta sequencing. The Qiagen DNeasy Blood Extraction Kit was used to extract genomic DNA from the blood cell samples. CDR1 and CDR2 are drawn from the germline V gene: MDHEN, SYDVKM. The junction carries 11 bases between V and J, which are trimmed by 3 bases and 1 base respectively. The CDR3 starts with the cysteine, ends with the phenylalanine, and has 15 residues. The entry retains the CDR3 DNA only, 45 bases that are in frame from base 1. A remark on this clone: The antigen it recognizes is unknown. No qualities accompany the bases; no much larger clone lies one base away.

Receptors were amplified or captured by the immunoSEQ multiplex PCR assay. The multiplex PCR relied on a mix of 60 forward primers for TCR Vbeta segments and 13 reverse primers for TCR Jbeta segments. The CDR3 region of rearranged TCR beta genes was amplified from genomic DNA with a multiplex PCR assay. The Illumina HiSeq System was used to sequence the amplified TCR beta libraries as 87-base-pair reads. Turning to the authors' computational methods: In a later analysis, around 80 million unique TCR beta chains were counted across the approximately 620 repertoires, and around 10 million of these chains were shared by at least two donors. Raw reads were error-corrected and collapsed into unique sequences by a nearest-neighbor algorithm in which closely related sequences were merged to remove PCR and sequencing errors. To assign V, D and J gene segments, CDR3 sequences were aligned to IMGT reference sequences. For a sequence to be retained, a match of at least six nucleotides to both a V gene segment and a J gene segment was required. Rearrangements were classified as productive when the CDR3 lacked stop codons and remained in frame with V and J, and all other rearrangements were classified as non-productive. CDR3 was defined by IMGT convention, running from the second conserved V-encoded cysteine to the conserved J-encoded phenylalanine. In an earlier analysis of more than 550 of the donors, sequences lacking an unambiguous match to a single V gene segment were excluded. An earlier analysis of just under 600 of the donors called V segments functional above 56.7% productive rearrangements and segregating when the between-donor standard deviation exceeded 5%. A statistical classification framework was built to diagnose cytomegalovirus status from the catalog of TCR beta chain sequences. A later analysis assigned V and J genes by comparing TCR nucleotide sequences with IMGT/GENE-DB human TR gene sequences. In a later analysis, CDR3 sequences and most-parsimonious VDJ recombination scenarios were assigned using the TCRdist pipeline. In a later analysis, each TCR beta chain was defined by its CDR3 amino acid sequence together with its V-gene family, and reads without a unique V-gene family were excluded. As a way to deal with suspected cross-contamination and a sequencing artifact, a later analysis dropped hundreds of nucleotide sequences that were highly shared and had low generation probability. A later analysis calculated a clonal expansion index for each public chain from normalized within-repertoire ranks of inferred template counts. In a later analysis, generation probabilities were computed with a VDJ recombination model fitted to out-of-frame rearrangements, and the resulting probabilities were checked against IGoR. In a later analysis, hypergeometric tests were used to score TCR-TCR, TCR-HLA and TCR-CMV co-occurrence, with a repertoire-size bias correction applied to TCR pairs. To estimate false discovery rates, a later analysis permuted the HLA or CMV assignments 20 times. In a later analysis, co-occurring TCRs were grouped using DBSCAN, and TCRdist sequence similarity was added for clustering within HLA-allele-positive subsets. Repertoires with fewer than 30,000 or more than 120,000 public chains, plus five repertoires with anomalous nucleotide sharing, were excluded from co-occurrence clustering. This is the immuneACCESS table as TCRdb keeps it, with only in-frame sequences that have V and J called. A part of the clones is gone; compared with another copy, unresolved V genes explain less than half, and the rest is unexplained. V, J and clone size reflect that table, while D and trimming were determined from the DNA. The sample table contains roughly 110,000 clones; only one count was recorded for roughly two thirds of them. Together, the top ten hold 2.2% of the sample.

The receptor comes from a woman in her 30s in good health and CMV-seronegative. This chain joins TRBV28 to TRBJ2-3; the D region possibly corresponds to TRBD2 (6 bases align). The specimen sequenced was PBMCs. Here is the DNA: TGTGCCAGCAGTTTCGGGGGAGTGGGCACAGATACGCAGTATTTT. Translation gives CASSFGGVGTDTQYF.